Below are 27 T cell receptor beta chains sequenced from a single sample in a study of cytotoxic CD8 clonotypes in ibrutinib-treated CLL. Profiling relied on immunoSEQ multiplex PCR, and the TCRdb table lists in-frame clones only, not all of them. This table holds about 130,000 clones, approximately 83% found once. Sequenced material: PBMCs, taken after 24 months of ibrutinib treatment. The receptors were gathered from a human donor with chronic lymphocytic leukemia.

The chain employs TRBV7-2 and TRBJ2-7, with TRBD2 matching 8 bases. V was clipped by 3 bases and J by 7 bases; unmatched bases: 8. CDR1 is SGHTA and CDR2 is FQGNSA in the germline V gene. There are 14 residues in the CDR3. CDR3 bases: TGTGCCAGCAGCTTGAGCGGGAGAAGTTCTGAGCAGTACTTC. Translated: CASSLSGRSSEQYF. Complete variable domain (other parts from reference TRBV7-2 and TRBJ2-7): GAGVSQSPSNKVTEKGKDVELRCDPISGHTALYWYRQSLGQGLEFLIYFQGNSAPDKSGLPSDRFSAERTGGSVSTLTIQRTQQEDSAVYLCASSLSGRSSEQYFGPGTRLTVT.

V gene TRBV4-3 combines with J gene TRBJ1-1; D unresolved. CDR3 length: 14 residues. Trimming left V 4 bases short and J 3 bases short, with 12 bases between. The germline CDR1 and CDR2 sequences are LGHNA and YSLEER. The CDR3: CASSLQTGDTEAFF. Written as DNA, the CDR3 is TGCGCCAGCAGCCTCCAGACCGGGGACACTGAAGCTTTCTTT.

The chain links TRBV4-1 to TRBJ2-3; D is uncertain. CDR1 MGHRA and CDR2 YSYEKL come from the germline V gene. The ends were cut back, 1 base at V and 3 bases at J, with 17 bases in the middle. The CDR3 length is 17 residues. The CDR3 DNA follows: TGCGCCAGCAGCCAAGGGTCGTACAGCCTGGGTACAGATACGCAGTATTTT. It is translated as CASSQGSYSLGTDTQYF.

This rearrangement joins TRBV7-2 to TRBJ2-2, with a possible D match to TRBD2 (6 bases). Germline V gives CDR1 SGHTA, CDR2 FQGNSA. This CDR3 has 16 amino acids. The ends were cut back, 1 base at V and 2 bases at J, with 11 bases in the middle. The CDR3 reads CASSLGGTSNTGELFF. In DNA, the CDR3 is TGTGCCAGCAGCTTAGGGGGGACTTCCAACACCGGGGAGCTGTTTTTT.

The rearrangement uses TRBV9 and TRBJ1-1; 7 positions match TRBD1. This CDR3 is built from 15 residues. With V trimmed by 4 bases and J by 1 base, 7 bases remained unmatched. In germline, CDR1 is SGDLS, CDR2 YYNGEE. CDR3 coding DNA: TGTGCCAGCAGCAGACAGGGTGCCGGGAACACTGAAGCTTTCTTT. It is translated as CASSRQGAGNTEAFF.

This chain connects TRBV10-3 to TRBJ2-5, with TRBD2 as a possible D gene (5 bases). The germline gives CDR1 ENHRY, CDR2 SYGVKD. Trimming removed 10 bases at V and 0 bases at J, with 18 bases between. The CDR3 length is 15 residues. In DNA, the CDR3 is TGTGCCACCATGGACCTCCGAGCGGACCAAGAGACCCAGTACTTC. It encodes CATMDLRADQETQYF.

The chain recombines TRBV28 with TRBJ1-1, with D perhaps matching TRBD1 (5 bases). CDR1 is MDHEN, CDR2 SYDVKM, per germline. Trimming left V 5 bases short and J 4 bases short, with 17 bases between. The CDR3 is 15 residues long. CDR3 DNA sequence: TGTGCCAGCAGTCCCCCGTTAGGGGTCCCCACTGAAGCTTTCTTT. Encoded protein: CASSPPLGVPTEAFF.

The gene calls are TRBV6-5 and TRBJ2-1; 12 bases agree with TRBD1. Germline trimming cut 6 bases from V and 9 bases from J; bases unmatched to any gene: 6. Germline CDR1 MNHEY, CDR2 SVGAGI. The CDR3 contains 14 residues. The CDR3 protein is CASSPGTGGGEQFF. The CDR3 region has the DNA TGTGCCAGCAGCCCCGGGACAGGGGGCGGTGAGCAGTTCTTC.

The rearrangement links TRBV19 to TRBJ1-2, with D tentatively TRBD1 (6 bases). Per germline, CDR1 LNHDA and CDR2 SQIVND (reference sequence). The CDR3 spans 13 residues. The V end was cut by 11 bases, the J end by 4 bases, with 17 bases between. The CDR3 protein is CAVQRGSGYGYTF. The CDR3 DNA follows: TGTGCCGTCCAGAGGGGGTCGGGCTATGGCTACACCTTC. The complete variable domain, with remaining parts taken from reference TRBV19 and TRBJ1-2, reads DGGITQSPKYLFRKEGQNVTLSCEQNLNHDAMYWYRQDPGQGLRLIYYSQIVNDFQKGDIAEGYSVSREKKESFPLTVTSAQKNPTAFYLCAVQRGSGYGYTFGSGTRLTVV.

V and J are TRBV4-1 and TRBJ1-1; D might be TRBD1 (5 bases). The CDR3 runs to 14 residues. The germline CDR1 and CDR2 sequences are MGHRA and YSYEKL. Between the trimmed V and J ends, which lost 4 bases and 1 base, there was a span of 10 bases. The CDR3 bases are TGCGCCAGCAGCCCCACAGGCCGGAACACTGAAGCTTTCTTT. Amino acid sequence: CASSPTGRNTEAFF.

V usage is TRBV5-8 and J usage is TRBJ1-2, with a tentative D call TRBD1 (6 bases). Germline V gene data show CDR1 as SGHTS and CDR2 as YDEGEE. The CDR3 runs to 14 residues. V lost 0 bases and J lost 4, with 10 bases in between. The CDR3 DNA sequence: TGTGCCAGCAGCTTGGCAGGGGCCCTCTATGGCTACACCTTC. This encodes CASSLAGALYGYTF.

The chain carries TRBV25-1 and TRBJ1-3; unclear D gene. The ends were cut back, 2 bases at V and 4 bases at J, with 12 bases in the middle. Germline V gene lookup returns CDR1 MGHDK and CDR2 SYGVNS. The CDR3 loop spans 15 amino acids. The CDR3 nucleotides read TGTGCCAGCAGTGAAGACGTGGTGTGGGGAAACACCATATATTTT. It codes for CASSEDVVWGNTIYF.

V usage is TRBV27 and J usage is TRBJ2-5, with 12 bases matching TRBD2. Germline CDR1 MNHEY, CDR2 SMNVEV (reference sequence). CDR3 size: 15 residues. V lost 1 base to trimming and J lost 5 bases; unmatched junction nucleotides: 2. The CDR3 sequence is CASSLWTSGKETQYF. DNA for the CDR3: TGTGCCAGCAGTTTATGGACTAGCGGGAAGGAGACCCAGTACTTC.

The rearrangement joins TRBV7-2 to TRBJ2-1, with 9 bases identical to TRBD2. Trimming cost V 0 bases and J 0 bases; bases outside gene matches: 9. Germline V lookup: CDR1 SGHTA, CDR2 FQGNSA. This CDR3 is 19 amino acids long. This CDR3 reads CASSLATTSGTSSYNEQFF. CDR3 coding DNA: TGTGCCAGCAGCTTAGCGACGACTAGCGGCACAAGCTCCTACAATGAGCAGTTCTTC.

The rearrangement uses TRBV5-6 and TRBJ2-1; D might be TRBD1 (5 bases). V was shortened by 4 bases and J by 1 base, with 18 bases between the two germline ends. The germline V gene has CDR1 SGHDT and CDR2 YYEEEE. The CDR3 has 17 residues. Here the CDR3 reads CASSAPYRIGSYNEQFF. The CDR3 coding sequence is TGTGCCAGCAGCGCTCCGTACAGGATTGGTTCCTACAATGAGCAGTTCTTC.

V usage is TRBV7-8 and J usage is TRBJ2-7; a weak D match, TRBD1 (6 bases). The CDR3 covers 17 residues. Looked up from germline, CDR1 is SGHVS and CDR2 is FQNEAQ. V gave up 5 bases and J gave up 0 bases, with 20 bases separating them. CDR3: CASSAQGRQDNSYEQYF. As DNA, the CDR3 is TGTGCCAGCAGCGCGCAGGGACGACAGGATAACTCCTACGAGCAGTACTTC. The variable domain in full, with the rest retrieved from reference TRBV7-8 and TRBJ2-7, is GAGVSQSPRYKVAKRGQDVALRCDPISGHVSLFWYQQALGQGPEFLTYFQNEAQLDKSGLPSDRFFAERPEGSVSTLKIQRTQQEDSAVYLCASSAQGRQDNSYEQYFGPGTRLTVT.

The V and J genes are TRBV5-1 and TRBJ1-2; 10 bases are shared with TRBD1. Germline V gene lookup returns CDR1 SGHRS and CDR2 YFSETQ. V trimming: 4 bases; J trimming: 8 bases; junction bases outside the gene matches: 5. This CDR3 has 13 amino acids. The CDR3 DNA follows: TGCGCCAGCAGCGACAGGGGGCTCGGGGGCTACACCTTC. Protein: CASSDRGLGGYTF.

V gene TRBV19 combines with J gene TRBJ1-5, with D perhaps TRBD1 (5 bases). In germline, CDR1 is LNHDA, CDR2 SQIVND (reference sequence). The CDR3 is 15 amino acids. The V end was cut by 5 bases, the J end by 2 bases, with 13 bases between. The CDR3 region has the DNA TGTGCCAGTAGTGGGGCAGGGATGGGCAATCAGCCCCAGCATTTT. Translation: CASSGAGMGNQPQHF. Drawing the rest from reference TRBV19 and TRBJ1-5, the complete variable domain is DGGITQSPKYLFRKEGQNVTLSCEQNLNHDAMYWYRQDPGQGLRLIYYSQIVNDFQKGDIAEGYSVSREKKESFPLTVTSAQKNPTAFYLCASSGAGMGNQPQHFGDGTRLSIL.

The rearrangement uses TRBV5-4 and TRBJ2-2; 8 bases line up with TRBD1. The CDR3 covers 15 residues. Germline CDR1 reads SGHNT; CDR2 reads YYREEE (reference sequence). V shed 3 bases and J 0 bases; nucleotides not matched to a gene: 1. CDR3 sequence reads: CASSYRGANTGELFF. As DNA, the CDR3 is TGTGCCAGCAGCTACAGGGGGGCGAACACCGGGGAGCTGTTTTTT.

The chain carries TRBV6-5 and TRBJ1-3; D is unresolved. CDR3 length: 12 residues. Per the germline V gene, CDR1 is MNHEY and CDR2 is SVGAGI. V was shortened by 5 bases and J by 7 bases, with 9 bases between the two germline ends. The CDR3 here is CASSEVANTIYF. The CDR3, as DNA: TGTGCCAGCAGTGAAGTAGCCAACACCATATATTTT.

The gene calls are TRBV5-1 and TRBJ1-2; 7 bases are shared with TRBD1. The CDR3 is 17 residues long. Germline lookup yields CDR1 SGHRS and CDR2 YFSETQ. The ends lost 0 bases at V and 1 base at J; junction bases unmatched: 9. This chain's CDR3 is CASSLEGAGRGNYGYTF. The DNA of the CDR3 is TGCGCCAGCAGCTTGGAGGGGGCCGGGAGAGGTAACTATGGCTACACCTTC.

The chain has TRBV4-1 and TRBJ2-5, with TRBD2 as a possible D gene (5 bases). The germline V and J ends were trimmed by 0 bases and 3 bases, with 17 bases remaining between them. Per the germline V gene, CDR1 is MGHRA and CDR2 is YSYEKL. CDR3 size: 17 residues. The CDR3 loop is CASSQEAGTGSKETQYF. The DNA for the CDR3 is TGCGCCAGCAGCCAAGAGGCAGGTACGGGAAGCAAAGAGACCCAGTACTTC.

The rearrangement joins TRBV29-1 to TRBJ2-7; D is unresolved. Germline V gives CDR1 SQVTM, CDR2 ANQGSEA. Trimming removed 4 bases at V and 2 bases at J, with 6 bases between. The CDR3 has 11 residues. CDR3 protein: CSVGRAYEQYF. The DNA for the CDR3 is TGCAGCGTTGGACGAGCCTACGAGCAGTACTTC.

This rearrangement joins TRBV7-2 to TRBJ1-2, with TRBD1 identical over 9 bases. V was clipped by 2 bases and J by 7 bases; unmatched bases: 5. From germline, CDR1 is SGHTA and CDR2 FQGNSA. The CDR3 contains 14 residues. The CDR3 nucleotides read TGTGCCAGCAGCTTACAACAGGGGGCGGTTGGCTACACCTTC. It encodes CASSLQQGAVGYTF.

V is TRBV5-1 and J is TRBJ1-3; tentatively, D is TRBD1 (5 bases). This CDR3 region has 16 residues. With 1 base removed from V and 4 bases from J, the gap between germline ends came to 15 bases. Germline values: CDR1 SGHRS, CDR2 YFSETQ. CDR3 nucleotide sequence: TGCGCCAGCAGCTTGAGTGGACATCATGAAGGAAACACCATATATTTT. It encodes CASSLSGHHEGNTIYF.

This clone has more than one count but fewer than ten. V and J are TRBV18 and TRBJ1-2, with unresolved D. Trimming took off 4 bases at V and 8 bases at J, with 11 bases between the two ends. CDR3 length equals 12 residues. CDR1 is KGHSH, CDR2 LQKENI, per germline. CDR3 region: CASSRTTGGYTF. In DNA form, the CDR3 reads TGTGCCAGCTCACGTACTACCGGCGGCTACACCTTC.

The rearrangement joins TRBV5-1 to TRBJ1-4, with 8 bases fitting TRBD1. This CDR3 contains 14 residues. The V segment lost 1 base and the J segment 7 bases; nucleotides outside the gene matches: 3. Germline CDR1 reads SGHRS; CDR2 reads YFSETQ. The CDR3 DNA sequence: TGCGCCAGCAGCTTGAGGACAGGGCCTGAAAAACTGTTTTTT. It is translated as CASSLRTGPEKLFF.